A selection of T cell receptor beta chains follows, all from one sample in a study of blood T cells in healthy people across ages. TCRdb used MiXCR to reprocess the 5' RACE reads, holding one entry per CDR3 protein. The table includes 780,000 or so distinct CDR3 sequences, 20% to 25% detected once. This sample also belongs to another study, concerning T cells of mothers and their children.

What was sequenced was blood. Source of these receptors: a boy aged 5-17 years in good health. The CDR3 runs from the conserved cysteine through the conserved F or W. Fields, in order: V gene, J gene, D gene, clone size, CDR3 protein, CDR3 DNA. The D gene is left open where the match is weak. Clone size appears in some rows only: once, few, many, or a class for an expanded clone.

v_gene: TRBV28
j_gene: TRBJ2-4
d_gene: NA
abundance: NA
CDR3aa: CASSLSGGSNIQYF
CDR3nt: TGTGCCAGCAGTTTATCGGGGGGCTCAAACATTCAGTACTTC

v_gene: TRBV20-1
j_gene: TRBJ2-7
d_gene: NA
abundance: few
CDR3aa: CSAPHPTTTGDEQYF
CDR3nt: TGCAGTGCTCCCCATCCGACTACCACAGGCGACGAGCAGTACTTC

v_gene: TRBV14
j_gene: TRBJ2-7
d_gene: NA
abundance: NA
CDR3aa: CASSQERARPTSYEQYF
CDR3nt: TGTGCCAGCAGCCAAGAGCGGGCGCGACCAACCTCCTACGAGCAGTACTTC

v_gene: TRBV20-1
j_gene: TRBJ1-2
d_gene: NA
abundance: NA
CDR3aa: CSARAIGDYGYTF
CDR3nt: TGCAGTGCTAGAGCGATAGGGGACTATGGCTACACCTTC

v_gene: TRBV24-1
j_gene: TRBJ2-4
d_gene: NA
abundance: NA
CDR3aa: CATSQISGPGRTPGNIQYF
CDR3nt: TGTGCCACCAGTCAAATTTCGGGACCCGGTAGGACCCCTGGAAACATTCAGTACTTC

v_gene: TRBV5-1
j_gene: TRBJ2-3
d_gene: TRBD1
abundance: few
CDR3aa: CASSPGQSTDTQYF
CDR3nt: TGCGCCAGCAGCCCGGGACAGAGCACAGATACGCAGTATTTT

v_gene: TRBV6-5
j_gene: TRBJ2-7
d_gene: NA
abundance: NA
CDR3aa: CASSYSMSRAYSYEQYF
CDR3nt: TGTGCCAGCAGTTACTCGATGTCTCGAGCCTACTCCTACGAGCAGTACTTC

v_gene: TRBV20-1
j_gene: TRBJ2-3
d_gene: NA
abundance: NA
CDR3aa: CSARSTPTDTQYF
CDR3nt: TGCAGTGCGCGGAGCACCCCCACAGATACGCAGTATTTT

v_gene: TRBV5-1
j_gene: TRBJ2-7
d_gene: TRBD1
abundance: few
CDR3aa: CASSPPGFGTGGVEQYF
CDR3nt: TGCGCCAGCAGCCCACCGGGGTTCGGGACAGGGGGAGTTGAGCAGTACTTC

v_gene: TRBV4-3
j_gene: TRBJ2-4
d_gene: NA
abundance: NA
CDR3aa: CASSQDRLGRVKNIQYF
CDR3nt: TGCGCCAGCAGCCAAGATCGTTTAGGCAGGGTCAAAAACATTCAGTACTTC

v_gene: TRBV9
j_gene: TRBJ2-5
d_gene: NA
abundance: few
CDR3aa: CASSVDGGAETQYF
CDR3nt: TGTGCCAGCAGCGTAGATGGAGGGGCAGAGACCCAGTACTTC

v_gene: TRBV7-2
j_gene: TRBJ2-7
d_gene: NA
abundance: few
CDR3aa: CASSFLGGSYEQYF
CDR3nt: TGTGCCAGCAGCTTCTTAGGGGGCTCCTACGAGCAGTACTTC

v_gene: TRBV19
j_gene: TRBJ2-7
d_gene: TRBD2
abundance: NA
CDR3aa: CASSTAGPGGYEQYF
CDR3nt: TGTGCCAGTAGTACCGCAGGCCCGGGGGGGTACGAGCAGTACTTC

v_gene: TRBV7-9
j_gene: TRBJ1-2
d_gene: NA
abundance: few
CDR3aa: CATSYPTVNYGYTF
CDR3nt: TGTGCCACATCTTACCCGACGGTCAACTATGGCTACACCTTC

v_gene: TRBV7-9
j_gene: TRBJ2-1
d_gene: NA
abundance: NA
CDR3aa: CASSLATTGFEFF
CDR3nt: TGTGCCAGCAGCTTAGCCACAACAGGGTTTGAGTTCTTC